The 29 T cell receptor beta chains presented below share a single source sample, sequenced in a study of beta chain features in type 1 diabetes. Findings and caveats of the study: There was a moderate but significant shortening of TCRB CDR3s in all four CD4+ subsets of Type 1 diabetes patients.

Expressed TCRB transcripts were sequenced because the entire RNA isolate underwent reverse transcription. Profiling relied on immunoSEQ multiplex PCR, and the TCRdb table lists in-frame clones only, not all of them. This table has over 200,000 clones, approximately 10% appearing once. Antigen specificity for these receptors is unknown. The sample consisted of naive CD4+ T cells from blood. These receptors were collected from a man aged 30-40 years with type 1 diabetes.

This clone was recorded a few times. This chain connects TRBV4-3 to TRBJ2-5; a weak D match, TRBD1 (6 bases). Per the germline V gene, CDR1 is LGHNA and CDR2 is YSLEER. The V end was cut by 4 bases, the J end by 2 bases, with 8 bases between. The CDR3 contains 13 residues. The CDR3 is CASSLGGQETQYF. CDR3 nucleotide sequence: TGCGCCAGCAGCCTAGGGGGTCAAGAGACCCAGTACTTC.

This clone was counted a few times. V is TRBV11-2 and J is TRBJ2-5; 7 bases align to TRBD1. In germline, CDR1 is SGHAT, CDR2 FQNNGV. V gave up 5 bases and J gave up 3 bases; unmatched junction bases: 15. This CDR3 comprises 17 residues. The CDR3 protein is CASSRYSIGQVEETQYF. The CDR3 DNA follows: TGTGCCAGCAGCCGGTACTCGATCGGACAGGTTGAAGAGACCCAGTACTTC.

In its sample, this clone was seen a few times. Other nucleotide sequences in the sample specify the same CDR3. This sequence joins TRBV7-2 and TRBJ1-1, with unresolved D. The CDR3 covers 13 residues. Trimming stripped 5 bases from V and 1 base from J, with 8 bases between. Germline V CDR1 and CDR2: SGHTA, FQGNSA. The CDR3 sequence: CASSLRRNTEAFF. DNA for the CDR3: TGTGCCAGCAGCCTAAGAAGGAACACTGAAGCTTTCTTT.

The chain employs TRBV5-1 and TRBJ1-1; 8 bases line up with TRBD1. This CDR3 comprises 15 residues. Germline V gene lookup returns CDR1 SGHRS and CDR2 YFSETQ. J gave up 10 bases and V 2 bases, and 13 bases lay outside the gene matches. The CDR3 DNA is TGCGCCAGCAGCTTCGAGACAGGGGAGTTTATGGGAGCTTTCTTT. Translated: CASSFETGEFMGAFF.

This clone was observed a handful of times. For the CDR3, the DNA is TGTGCCAGCAGCCCTAGCGGGGGGGCCCGAGAGACCCAGTACTTC. Translating it yields CASSPSGGARETQYF. The rearrangement uses TRBV7-2 and TRBJ2-5; 12 bases align to TRBD2. The V segment lost 5 bases and the J segment 4 bases; nucleotides outside the gene matches: 5. CDR3 length: 15 residues. Germline V CDR1 and CDR2: SGHTA, FQGNSA.

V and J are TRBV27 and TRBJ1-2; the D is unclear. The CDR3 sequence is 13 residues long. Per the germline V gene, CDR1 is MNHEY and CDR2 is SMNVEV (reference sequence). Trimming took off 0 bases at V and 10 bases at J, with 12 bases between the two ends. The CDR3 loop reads CASSLSVYSTYTF. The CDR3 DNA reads TGTGCCAGCAGTTTATCGGTGTACAGCACCTACACCTTC.

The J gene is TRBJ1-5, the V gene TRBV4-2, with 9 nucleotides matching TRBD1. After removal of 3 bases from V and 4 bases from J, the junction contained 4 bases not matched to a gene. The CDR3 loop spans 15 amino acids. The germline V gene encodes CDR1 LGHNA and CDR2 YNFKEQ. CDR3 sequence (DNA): TGTGCCAGCAGCCAGGCCGGGACAGGGAATCAGCCCCAGCATTTT. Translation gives CASSQAGTGNQPQHF.

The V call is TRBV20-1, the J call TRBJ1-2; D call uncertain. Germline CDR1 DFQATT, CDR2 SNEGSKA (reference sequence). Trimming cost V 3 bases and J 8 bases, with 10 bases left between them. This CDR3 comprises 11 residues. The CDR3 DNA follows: TGCAGTGCTAGCGGAGGTCGCGGCTACACCTTC. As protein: CSASGGRGYTF.

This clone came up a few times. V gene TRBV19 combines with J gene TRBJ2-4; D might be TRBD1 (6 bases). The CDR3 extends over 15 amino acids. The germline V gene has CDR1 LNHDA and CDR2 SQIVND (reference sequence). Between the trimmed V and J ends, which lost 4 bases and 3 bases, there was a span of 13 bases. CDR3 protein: CASSTGQWNKNIQYF. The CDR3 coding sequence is TGTGCCAGTAGTACCGGACAGTGGAACAAAAACATTCAGTACTTC.

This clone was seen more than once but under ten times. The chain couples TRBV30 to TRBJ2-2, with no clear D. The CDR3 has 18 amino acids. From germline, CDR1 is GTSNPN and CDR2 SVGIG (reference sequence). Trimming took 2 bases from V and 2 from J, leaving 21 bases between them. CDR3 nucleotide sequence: TGTGCCTGGAGTCCCCGCCCCCGTACCGGGTCTAACACCGGGGAGCTGTTTTTT. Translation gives CAWSPRPRTGSNTGELFF.

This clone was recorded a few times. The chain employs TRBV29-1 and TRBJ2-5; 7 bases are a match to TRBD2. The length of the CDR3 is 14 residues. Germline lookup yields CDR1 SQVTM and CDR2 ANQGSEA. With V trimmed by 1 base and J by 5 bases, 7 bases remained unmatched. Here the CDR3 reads CSVEGRLARETQYF. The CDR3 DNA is TGCAGCGTTGAAGGCCGACTAGCTCGGGAGACCCAGTACTTC. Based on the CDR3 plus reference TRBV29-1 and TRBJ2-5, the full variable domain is SAVISQKPSRDICQRGTSLTIQCQVDSQVTMMFWYRQQPGQSLTLIATANQGSEATYESGFVIDKFPISRPNLTFSTLTVSNMSPEDSSIYLCSVEGRLARETQYFGPGTRLLVL.

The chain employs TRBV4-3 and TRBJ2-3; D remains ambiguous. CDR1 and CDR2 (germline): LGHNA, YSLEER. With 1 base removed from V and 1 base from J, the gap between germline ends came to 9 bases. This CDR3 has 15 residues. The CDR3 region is CASSQAALGTDTQYF. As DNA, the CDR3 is TGCGCCAGCAGCCAAGCGGCCCTAGGCACAGATACGCAGTATTTT.

The CDR3 spells CAISVLSTSTDTQYF. The CDR3 DNA is TGTGCCATCAGTGTACTGTCAACTAGCACAGATACGCAGTATTTT. This rearrangement joins TRBV10-3 to TRBJ2-3; unclear D gene. This CDR3 spans 15 amino acids. CDR1 is ENHRY and CDR2 is SYGVKD in the germline V gene. V was pared by 4 bases and J by 0 bases, with 11 bases between.

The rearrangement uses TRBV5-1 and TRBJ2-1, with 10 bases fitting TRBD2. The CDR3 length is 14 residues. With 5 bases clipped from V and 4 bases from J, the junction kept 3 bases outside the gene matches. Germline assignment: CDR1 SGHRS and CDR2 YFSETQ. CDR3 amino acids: CASSTSGDYNEQFF. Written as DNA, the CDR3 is TGCGCCAGCAGTACTAGCGGGGATTACAATGAGCAGTTCTTC.

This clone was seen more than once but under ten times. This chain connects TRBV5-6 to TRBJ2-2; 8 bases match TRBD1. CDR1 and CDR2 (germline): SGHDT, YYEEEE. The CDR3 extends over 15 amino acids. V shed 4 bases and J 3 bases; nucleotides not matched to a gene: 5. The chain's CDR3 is CASSHGQGHTGELFF. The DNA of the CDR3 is TGTGCCAGCAGCCATGGACAGGGACACACCGGGGAGCTGTTTTTT.

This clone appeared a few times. The DNA of the CDR3 is TGTGCCAGCAGCAAAGCGGGTCAGGGCGGGACAGTGCAGTTCTTC. Translating gives CASSKAGQGGTVQFF. This chain joins TRBV9 and TRBJ2-1; D might be TRBD1 (7 bases). Germline CDR1 and CDR2: SGDLS and YYNGEE. V was shortened by 4 bases and J by 12 bases, with 23 bases between the two germline ends. The CDR3 sequence is 15 residues long.

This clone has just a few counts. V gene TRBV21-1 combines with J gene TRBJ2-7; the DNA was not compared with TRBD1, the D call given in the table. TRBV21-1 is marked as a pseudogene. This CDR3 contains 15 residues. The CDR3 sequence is CASSKPRGLRYEQYF. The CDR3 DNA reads TGTGCCAGCAGCAAACCGAGGGGGCTTCGGTACGAGCAGTACTTC.

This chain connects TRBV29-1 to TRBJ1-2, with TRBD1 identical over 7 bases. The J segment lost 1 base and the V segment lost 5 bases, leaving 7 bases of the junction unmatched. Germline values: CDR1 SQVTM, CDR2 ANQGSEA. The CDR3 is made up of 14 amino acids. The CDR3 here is CSVSRDSVNYGYTF. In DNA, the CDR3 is TGCAGCGTTTCCCGGGACAGCGTTAACTATGGCTACACCTTC.

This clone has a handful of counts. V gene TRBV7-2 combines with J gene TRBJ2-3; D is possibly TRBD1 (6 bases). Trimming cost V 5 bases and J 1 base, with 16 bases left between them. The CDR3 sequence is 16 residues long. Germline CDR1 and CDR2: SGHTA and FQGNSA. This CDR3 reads CASSNRRDIGTDTQYF. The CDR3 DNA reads TGTGCCAGCAGCAATCGCCGGGACATTGGCACAGATACGCAGTATTTT.

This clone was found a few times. The CDR3 DNA is TGTGCCAGCAGCTTTGCACCCCAGTCCTACGAGCAGTACTTC. It specifies CASSFAPQSYEQYF. V usage is TRBV5-5 and J usage is TRBJ2-7; D remains unclear. Trimming took 2 bases from V and 1 from J, leaving 10 bases between them. The germline CDR1 and CDR2 sequences are SGHKS and YYEKEE (reference sequence). The CDR3 contains 14 residues.

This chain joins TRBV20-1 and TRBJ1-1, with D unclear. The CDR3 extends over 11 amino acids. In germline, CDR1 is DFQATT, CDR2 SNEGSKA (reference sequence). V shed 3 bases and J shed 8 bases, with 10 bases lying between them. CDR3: CSARRWKEAFF. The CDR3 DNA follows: TGCAGTGCTAGGAGGTGGAAAGAAGCTTTCTTT.

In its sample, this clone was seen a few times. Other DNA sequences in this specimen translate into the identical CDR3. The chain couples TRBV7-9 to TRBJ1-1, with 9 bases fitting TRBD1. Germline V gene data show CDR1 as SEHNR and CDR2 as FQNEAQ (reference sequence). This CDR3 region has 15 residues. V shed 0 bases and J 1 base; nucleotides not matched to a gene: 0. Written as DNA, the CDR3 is TGTGCCAGCAGCTTAGCGGGACAGGGGAACACTGAAGCTTTCTTT. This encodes CASSLAGQGNTEAFF. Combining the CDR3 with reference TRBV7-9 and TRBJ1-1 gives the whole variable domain DTGVSQNPRHKITKRGQNVTFRCDPISEHNRLYWYRQTLGQGPEFLTYFQNEAQLEKSRLLSDRFSAERPKGSFSTLEIQRTEQGDSAMYLCASSLAGQGNTEAFFGQGTRLTVV.

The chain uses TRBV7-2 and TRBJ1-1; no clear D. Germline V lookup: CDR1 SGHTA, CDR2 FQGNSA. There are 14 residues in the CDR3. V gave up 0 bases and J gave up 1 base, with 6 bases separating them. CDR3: CASSLAAGNTEAFF. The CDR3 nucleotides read TGTGCCAGCAGCTTAGCAGCAGGGAACACTGAAGCTTTCTTT.

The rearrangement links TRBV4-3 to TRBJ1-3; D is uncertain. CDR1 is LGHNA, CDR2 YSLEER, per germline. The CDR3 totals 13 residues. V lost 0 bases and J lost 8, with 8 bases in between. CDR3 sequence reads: CASSQENQDTIYF. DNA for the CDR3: TGCGCCAGCAGCCAAGAAAACCAGGACACCATATATTTT.

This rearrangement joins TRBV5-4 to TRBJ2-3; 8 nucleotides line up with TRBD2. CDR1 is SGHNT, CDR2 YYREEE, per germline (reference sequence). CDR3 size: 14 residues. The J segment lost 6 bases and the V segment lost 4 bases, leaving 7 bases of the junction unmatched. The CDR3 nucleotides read TGTGCCAGCAGCCCGGCCGGGGGGGCGGATACGCAGTATTTT. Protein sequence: CASSPAGGADTQYF.

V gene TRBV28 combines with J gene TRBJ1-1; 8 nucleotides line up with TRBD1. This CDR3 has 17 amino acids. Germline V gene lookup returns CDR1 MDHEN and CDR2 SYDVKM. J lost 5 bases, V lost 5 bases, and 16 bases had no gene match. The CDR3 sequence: CASSGFGKQGGWTEAFF. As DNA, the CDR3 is TGTGCCAGCAGTGGATTTGGCAAACAGGGGGGATGGACTGAAGCTTTCTTT.

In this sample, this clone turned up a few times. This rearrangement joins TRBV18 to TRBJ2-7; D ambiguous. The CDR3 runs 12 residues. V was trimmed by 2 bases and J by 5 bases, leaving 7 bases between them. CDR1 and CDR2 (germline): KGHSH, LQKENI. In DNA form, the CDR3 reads TGTGCCAGCTCACCAAGCAGCGACGAGCAGTACTTC. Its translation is CASSPSSDEQYF. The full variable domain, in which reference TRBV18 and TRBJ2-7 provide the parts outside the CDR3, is NAGVMQNPRHLVRRRGQEARLRCSPMKGHSHVYWYRQLPEEGLKFMVYLQKENIIDESGMPKERFSAEFPKEGPSILRIQQVVRGDSAAYFCASSPSSDEQYFGPGTRLTVT.

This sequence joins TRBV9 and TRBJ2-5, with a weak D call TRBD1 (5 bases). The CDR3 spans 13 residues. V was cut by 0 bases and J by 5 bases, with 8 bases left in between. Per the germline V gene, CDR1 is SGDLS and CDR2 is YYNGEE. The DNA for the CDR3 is TGTGCCAGCAGCGTAGGGGGCGCGGAGACCCAGTACTTC. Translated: CASSVGGAETQYF.

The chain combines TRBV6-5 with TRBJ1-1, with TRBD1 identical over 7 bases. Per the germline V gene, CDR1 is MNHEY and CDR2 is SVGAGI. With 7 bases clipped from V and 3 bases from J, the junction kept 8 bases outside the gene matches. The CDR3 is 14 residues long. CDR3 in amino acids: CASIPGGKDTEAFF. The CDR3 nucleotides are TGTGCCAGCATTCCAGGGGGAAAGGACACTGAAGCTTTCTTT.